These T cell receptor beta chains were read from a single sample in a study of cytomegalovirus exposure and HLA in healthy donors. Sequencing used immunoSEQ multiplex PCR; TCRdb keeps in-frame clones, though not all of them. The sample has about 82,000 clones, 90% to 95% seen once. Sequenced sample: PBMCs. The receptor source for this set is a man aged 18 to 35 in good health and CMV-seronegative. Each CDR3 is given with its conserved first and last residue. Each record gives: V gene, clone size, J gene, D gene, CDR3 protein, CDR3 DNA. The D gene is left open where the match is weak. Size is omitted from some rows. Given values are once, few, many or a class for expanded clones.

TRBV5-1	NA	TRBJ2-3	NA	CASSLVTDTSTDTQYF	TGCGCCAGCAGCTTGGTGACAGATACTAGCACAGATACGCAGTATTTT
TRBV30	NA	TRBJ1-1	TRBD1	CAWSVLPRQGFTEAFF	TGTGCCTGGAGTGTACTTCCGAGACAGGGGTTCACTGAAGCTTTCTTT
TRBV5-1	NA	TRBJ1-2	NA	CASSLQASDYGYTF	TGCGCCAGCAGCTTGCAGGCATCGGACTATGGCTACACCTTC
TRBV5-1	NA	TRBJ2-7	TRBD1	CASSFGWTGSHEQYF	TGCGCCAGCAGCTTCGGCTGGACAGGGAGCCACGAGCAGTACTTC
TRBV7-2	NA	TRBJ1-3	NA	CASSLSGIGNTIYF	TGTGCCAGCAGCTTATCAGGGATAGGAAACACCATATATTTT
TRBV5-6	once	TRBJ2-7	TRBD1	CASRPLGRTGDYEQYF	TGTGCCAGCAGACCGCTTGGGCGGACAGGGGACTACGAGCAGTACTTC
TRBV2	NA	TRBJ1-1	NA	CASSNTGFITEAFF	TGTGCCAGCAGCAACACAGGGTTTATCACTGAAGCTTTCTTT
TRBV18	NA	TRBJ2-7	TRBD2	CASSPPGTRNEQYF	TGTGCCAGCTCACCACCGGGGACTAGAAACGAGCAGTACTTC
TRBV6-6	NA	TRBJ1-1	NA	CASSPTLSEAFF	TGTGCCAGCAGTCCCACTCTATCTGAAGCTTTCTTT
TRBV4-1	NA	TRBJ2-5	NA	CASSRARGETQYF	TGCGCCAGCAGCCGTGCCCGGGGTGAGACCCAGTACTTC
TRBV27	NA	TRBJ2-6	TRBD1	CASSFQARGQGSSGANVLTF	TGTGCCAGCAGTTTCCAAGCGCGGGGACAGGGGAGCTCTGGGGCCAACGTCCTGACTTTC
TRBV18	once	TRBJ2-7	NA	CASSPDRISYEQYF	TGTGCCAGCTCACCCGACAGAATCTCCTACGAGCAGTACTTC
TRBV7-9	NA	TRBJ2-7	TRBD2	CASSSPGLRTYEQYF	TGTGCCAGCAGCAGTCCGGGACTAAGGACCTACGAGCAGTACTTC
TRBV6-5	NA	TRBJ1-2	NA	CASRRGGEGNYGYTF	TGTGCCAGCAGACGGGGTGGGGAGGGGAACTATGGCTACACCTTC
TRBV11-3	NA	TRBJ2-1	TRBD2	CASSFISGRGRAEQFF	TGTGCCAGCAGCTTTATAAGCGGGAGGGGGCGTGCGGAGCAGTTCTTC
TRBV18	NA	TRBJ1-3	NA	CASSPPGRTGNTIYF	TGTGCCAGCTCACCACCGGGGCGGACTGGAAACACCATATATTTT
TRBV5-1	NA	TRBJ1-1	TRBD1	CASSSDRGLTTEAFF	TGCGCCAGCAGCTCGGACAGGGGGCTCACAACTGAAGCTTTCTTT
TRBV10-2	NA	TRBJ1-6	TRBD1	CASRQGQGRRSSPLHF	TGCGCCAGCAGACAGGGACAGGGGAGAAGAAGTTCACCCCTCCACTTT
TRBV5-4	once	TRBJ2-7	TRBD1	CASSLVQGASYEQYF	TGTGCCAGCAGCTTGGTACAGGGGGCGAGCTACGAGCAGTACTTC
TRBV5-6	NA	TRBJ2-5	NA	CASSIGRETQYF	TGTGCCAGCAGCATAGGCAGGGAGACCCAGTACTTC